Each of the 25 T cell receptor beta chains below was sequenced from the same sample in a study of early T cells in non-severe SARS-CoV-2 infection. TCRdb processed the 5' RACE reads anew with MiXCR; each CDR3 protein has one entry. The sample yields 65,000 to 95,000 distinct CDR3 sequences, roughly a sixth seen once. Sequencing used whole blood. Source of these receptors: an adult who was a healthcare worker with PCR-confirmed SARS-CoV-2 infection or an uninfected control (not recorded which).

This clonotype was counted many times. CDR3 sequence: CASRQGGAGDTQYF. In nucleotides, the CDR3 is TGTGCCAGCAGGCAAGGGGGGGCCGGTGATACGCAGTATTTT. The J gene is TRBJ2-3, the V gene TRBV7-8; a weak D match, TRBD2 (7 bases). CDR1 SGHVS and CDR2 FQNEAQ come from the germline V gene. The ends were cut back, 6 bases at V and 6 bases at J, with 16 bases in the middle. CDR3 length: 14 residues. The variable domain in full, completed from reference TRBV7-8 and TRBJ2-3, reads GAGVSQSPRYKVAKRGQDVALRCDPISGHVSLFWYQQALGQGPEFLTYFQNEAQLDKSGLPSDRFFAERPEGSVSTLKIQRTQQEDSAVYLCASRQGGAGDTQYFGPGTRLTVL.

The J gene is TRBJ2-5, the V gene TRBV12-3 or TRBV12-4; no clear D gene. The V gene lost 1 base and the J gene lost 5 bases, with 11 bases spanning the gap. This CDR3 spans 14 amino acids. The CDR3: CASSLGTPMETQYF. The CDR3, as DNA: TGTGCCAGCAGTTTAGGAACGCCCATGGAGACCCAGTACTTC.

This clonotype turned up a few times. V gene TRBV2 combines with J gene TRBJ2-7; possible D gene TRBD1, 6 bases. Germline V gene lookup returns CDR1 SNHLY and CDR2 FYNNEI. V lost 4 bases to trimming and J lost 4 bases, with 11 bases between them. The CDR3 totals 13 residues. The CDR3 sequence: CASSVLGAYEQYF. The DNA of the CDR3 is TGTGCCAGCAGTGTTCTGGGGGCTTACGAGCAGTACTTC. Full variable domain (outside the CDR3, taken from reference TRBV2 and TRBJ2-7): EPEVTQTPSHQVTQMGQEVILRCVPISNHLYFYWYRQILGQKVEFLVSFYNNEISEKSEIFDDQFSVERPDGSNFTLKIRSTKLEDSAMYFCASSVLGAYEQYFGPGTRLTVT.

This clonotype was counted only a few times. V usage is TRBV27 and J usage is TRBJ2-5; no clear D gene. There are 13 residues in the CDR3. The germline V and J ends were trimmed by 3 bases and 3 bases, with 8 bases remaining between them. CDR1 and CDR2 from the germline V gene are MNHEY and SMNVEV (reference sequence). As DNA, the CDR3 is TGTGCCAGCAGTTTGTGGGCAGAAGAGACCCAGTACTTC. Translation gives CASSLWAEETQYF.

This chain connects TRBV19 to TRBJ2-7, with 7 bases fitting TRBD2. Trimming cost V 3 bases and J 1 base; bases outside gene matches: 3. Germline V gene sequence: CDR1 LNHDA, CDR2 SQIVND (reference sequence). This CDR3 region has 14 residues. CDR3 nucleotide sequence: TGTGCCAGTAGTATGACTAGCTTGTCCTACGAGCAGTACTTC. It encodes CASSMTSLSYEQYF.

This clonotype was counted between two and nine times. CDR3 sequence: CASSLWGRGGNTEAFF. The CDR3 nucleotides read TGTGCCAGCAGCTTATGGGGTAGAGGGGGGAACACTGAAGCTTTCTTT. The J gene is TRBJ1-1, the V gene TRBV7-2, with D possibly being TRBD1 (6 bases). V was cut by 2 bases and J by 1 base, with 14 bases left in between. CDR3 length equals 16 residues. Per the germline V gene, CDR1 is SGHTA and CDR2 is FQGNSA.

As for this clonotype: An end of the junction differs from the germline gene, which may be a read error. The V gene is TRBV6-5, the J gene TRBJ1-6; no firm D call. This CDR3 contains 17 residues. The germline V gene has CDR1 MNHEY and CDR2 SVGAGI. The CDR3 loop is CASSYVDSSSYNSPLHF. The CDR3 bases are TGTGCCAGCAGTTACGTGGACTCGAGCTCCTATAATTCACCCCTCCATTTT.

The gene calls are TRBV1 and TRBJ2-2; TRBD1, the D gene given by the table, was not confirmed from the DNA. TRBV1 is classified as a pseudogene. The CDR3 loop spans 17 amino acids. CDR3 sequence: CTSAGVTPPWNTGELFF. The CDR3 DNA sequence: TGCACCAGCGCAGGGGTTACCCCCCCTTGGAACACCGGGGAGCTGTTTTTT.

The table lists this clonotype with many counts. This chain links TRBV7-3 with TRBJ2-7, with D possibly matching TRBD2 (6 bases). The CDR3 has 14 residues. Trimming took off 2 bases at V and 0 bases at J, with 8 bases between the two ends. CDR1 is SGHTA, CDR2 FQGTGA, per germline. CDR3 residues: CASSLQGGSYEQYF. CDR3 in DNA: TGTGCCAGCAGCTTACAGGGAGGCTCCTACGAGCAGTACTTC.

This chain links TRBV5-1 with TRBJ1-2; tentative D call: TRBD1 (5 bases). Germline V gives CDR1 SGHRS, CDR2 YFSETQ. This CDR3 spans 19 amino acids. V dropped 3 bases and J dropped 3 bases, with 27 bases sitting between them. The DNA for the CDR3 is TGCGCCAGCAGCTCCTCGGCGGGGGAGGCCACTATCAGAGACTATGGCTACACCTTC. Translation: CASSSSAGEATIRDYGYTF.

This clonotype occurred a few times. In DNA, the CDR3 is TGTGCCAGCAGTTTAACAAACGTACGGGGGGCTAGGGGAGCTTTCTTT. Translation gives CASSLTNVRGARGAFF. V gene TRBV27 combines with J gene TRBJ1-1, with a tentative D call TRBD1 (6 bases). The CDR3 length is 16 residues. Trimming took off 2 bases at V and 10 bases at J, with 23 bases between the two ends. Germline CDR1 and CDR2: MNHEY and SMNVEV (reference sequence).

This clonotype was counted only a few times. The CDR3 DNA reads as TGCAGCGTTGACGACAGCACAGATACGCAGTATTTT. It yields the protein CSVDDSTDTQYF. The chain recombines TRBV29-1 with TRBJ2-3; D not certain. CDR3 length: 12 residues. Looked up from germline, CDR1 is SQVTM and CDR2 is ANQGSEA. Deletions cut 3 bases from V and 0 bases from J, with 4 bases between.

The chain recombines TRBV5-6 with TRBJ1-6; D possibly corresponds to TRBD1 (5 bases). This CDR3 has 13 amino acids. Germline V gene data show CDR1 as SGHDT and CDR2 as YYEEEE. V lost 3 bases and J 8 bases, leaving 9 bases between the germline ends. This CDR3 is CASSWGPDSPLHF. CDR3 nucleotide sequence: TGTGCCAGCAGCTGGGGCCCGGATTCACCCCTCCACTTT.

This chain joins TRBV11-1 and TRBJ2-2; no reliable D call. Germline-derived CDR1 and CDR2 are SGHAT and FQDESV (reference sequence). V shed 3 bases and J shed 2 bases, with 10 bases lying between them. There are 15 residues in the CDR3. This CDR3 is CASSFWPKNTGELFF. The CDR3 coding sequence is TGTGCCAGCAGCTTTTGGCCAAAAAACACCGGGGAGCTGTTTTTT.

Only a few counts were recorded for this clonotype. The V and J genes are TRBV10-3 and TRBJ1-1; perhaps TRBD1 as D (5 bases). The ends were cut back, 4 bases at V and 1 base at J, with 10 bases in the middle. CDR3 size: 14 residues. The V gene's germline CDR1 is ENHRY and CDR2 SYGVKD. The CDR3 loop is CAISGFGQNTEAFF. Written as DNA, the CDR3 is TGTGCCATCAGTGGTTTCGGACAGAACACTGAAGCTTTCTTT.

The chain links TRBV5-5 to TRBJ1-2; a possible D gene is TRBD1 (5 bases). V shed 4 bases and J shed 0 bases, with 13 bases lying between them. CDR3 length equals 15 residues. Germline-derived CDR1 and CDR2 are SGHKS and YYEKEE (reference sequence). Here the CDR3 DNA reads TGTGCCAGCAGCCAGGGACGGCTAGCTAACTATGGCTACACCTTC. Amino acids: CASSQGRLANYGYTF. Supplemented by reference TRBV5-5 and TRBJ1-2, the full variable domain reads DAGVTQSPTHLIKTRGQQVTLRCSPISGHKSVSWYQQVLGQGPQFIFQYYEKEERGRGNFPDRFSARQFPNYSSELNVNALLLGDSALYLCASSQGRLANYGYTFGSGTRLTVV.

This clonotype was observed many times. J is TRBJ1-5 and V is TRBV4-2, with TRBD1 matching over 8 bases. This CDR3 has 17 amino acids. Trimming took 1 base from V and 2 from J; bases not matched to a gene: 7. Looked up from germline, CDR1 is LGHNA and CDR2 is YNFKEQ. In DNA form, the CDR3 reads TGTGCCAGCAGCCAAGCATCGGTGGGACAGGGCAATCAGCCCCAGCATTTT. Translated: CASSQASVGQGNQPQHF.

The genes are TRBV25-1 and TRBJ2-3, with D possibly being TRBD2 (5 bases). The V and J ends lost 10 bases and 2 bases respectively, with 13 bases between them. Germline CDR1 MGHDK, CDR2 SYGVNS. The CDR3 is 13 residues long. The chain's CDR3 is CATSTGFTDTQYF. DNA of the CDR3: TGTGCCACCTCGACGGGATTCACAGATACGCAGTATTTT.

The chain carries TRBV25-1 and TRBJ1-1; no definite D call. Germline values: CDR1 MGHDK, CDR2 SYGVNS. The CDR3 loop spans 14 amino acids. The ends were cut back, 1 base at V and 4 bases at J, with 10 bases in the middle. CDR3 DNA sequence: TGTGCCAGCAGTGAATTGGGGAAAGCCACTGAAGCTTTCTTT. This gives the protein CASSELGKATEAFF.

The sample holds a few counts of this clonotype. The chain has TRBV7-9 and TRBJ1-6; TRBD1 aligns across 9 bases. Germline V gene lookup returns CDR1 SEHNR and CDR2 FQNEAQ (reference sequence). There are 15 residues in the CDR3. Unmatched junction bases numbered 6, after V lost 2 bases and J lost 10 bases. CDR3 region: CASSLLGTGKSPLHF. The CDR3 DNA is TGTGCCAGCAGCTTACTGGGGACAGGGAAATCACCCCTCCACTTT.

The chain employs TRBV2 and TRBJ1-5; a weak D match, TRBD1 (5 bases). Germline lookup yields CDR1 SNHLY and CDR2 FYNNEI. The CDR3 length is 16 residues. V was shortened by 1 base and J by 1 base, with 11 bases between the two germline ends. The CDR3 DNA sequence: TGTGCCAGCAGTGAAGGTTGGGCAGGGAGCAATCAGCCCCAGCATTTT. It translates to CASSEGWAGSNQPQHF. Complete variable domain (other parts from reference TRBV2 and TRBJ1-5): EPEVTQTPSHQVTQMGQEVILRCVPISNHLYFYWYRQILGQKVEFLVSFYNNEISEKSEIFDDQFSVERPDGSNFTLKIRSTKLEDSAMYFCASSEGWAGSNQPQHFGDGTRLSIL.

This chain connects TRBV18 to TRBJ1-1; D is uncertain. The germline V gene encodes CDR1 KGHSH and CDR2 LQKENI. The CDR3 totals 14 residues. Trimming pared 2 bases from V and 6 bases from J, leaving 13 bases between. CDR3 residues: CASSPNRVDPEAFF. The CDR3 DNA reads as TGTGCCAGCTCACCAAACAGAGTTGATCCTGAAGCTTTCTTT.

This clonotype has just a few counts. The chain joins TRBV11-3 to TRBJ2-7; 10 bases are shared with TRBD2. Unmatched junction bases numbered 8, after V lost 5 bases and J lost 4 bases. CDR3 length: 15 amino acids. Looked up from germline, CDR1 is SGHNT and CDR2 is YENEEA. DNA of the CDR3: TGTGCCAGCAGCCCAACGCTAGCGGGAGTGTACGAGCAGTACTTC. This sequence encodes CASSPTLAGVYEQYF.

This clonotype was counted at least ten times. The CDR3 loop reads CSVEGSTEAFF. CDR3 in DNA: TGCAGCGTTGAAGGAAGCACTGAAGCTTTCTTT. This rearrangement joins TRBV29-1 to TRBJ1-1, with no clear D. The V gene lost 1 base and the J gene lost 4 bases, with 4 bases spanning the gap. CDR3 length: 11 residues. Germline CDR1 SQVTM, CDR2 ANQGSEA.

This chain links TRBV27 with TRBJ2-1; D unresolved. This CDR3 comprises 12 residues. Trimming left V 4 bases short and J 4 bases short, with 5 bases between. From germline, CDR1 is MNHEY and CDR2 SMNVEV (reference sequence). The CDR3 here is CASSSGYNEQFF. DNA for the CDR3: TGTGCCAGCAGTTCCGGGTACAATGAGCAGTTCTTC.